This T cell receptor (beta chain) was obtained from a study of blood T cell repertoires in COVID-19. The overall study: The analysed material was cDNA or gDNA that came from T cells, B-cell-depleted T cells, or PBMCs.

The protocol was immunoSEQ multiplex PCR, while the TCRdb copy is restricted to in-frame clones and leaves out a portion. The sample contains 200,000 or so clones, about 80% of which appear only once. This CDR3 has 12 residues. The ends lost 4 bases at V and 5 bases at J; junction bases unmatched: 2. Germline V gene sequence: CDR1 ENHRY, CDR2 SYGVKD. This TCR came from a woman in her fifties or sixties with acute or convalescent COVID-19. The J gene is TRBJ2-7, the V gene TRBV10-3; 7 bases agree with TRBD1. The sequenced sample consisted of peripheral blood. Written as DNA, the CDR3 is TGTGCCATCAGTGGGACAGGCAACGAGCAGTACTTC. It codes for CAISGTGNEQYF.